Each of the 32 T cell receptor beta chains below was sequenced from the same sample in a study of cytomegalovirus exposure and HLA in healthy donors. Both 60 Vbeta primers and 13 Jbeta primers went into the PCR. Profiled with immunoSEQ multiplex PCR; TCRdb holds only in-frame clones, not every one. The table includes fewer than 110,000 clones, approximately 79% detected once. Sequenced sample: PBMCs. The receptors stem from a middle-aged woman in good health and CMV-seropositive.

The chain has TRBV5-1 and TRBJ2-7; a possible D gene is TRBD1 (5 bases). The germline gives CDR1 SGHRS, CDR2 YFSETQ. The CDR3 runs 14 residues. Trimming shortened V by 1 base and J by 7 bases, and 15 bases separated the two germline ends. The CDR3 protein is CASSLRQGSWEQYF. For the CDR3, the DNA is TGCGCCAGCAGCTTGCGTCAGGGTAGTTGGGAGCAGTACTTC. Combining the CDR3 with reference TRBV5-1 and TRBJ2-7 gives the whole variable domain KAGVTQTPRYLIKTRGQQVTLSCSPISGHRSVSWYQQTPGQGLQFLFEYFSETQRNKGNFPGRFSGRQFSNSRSEMNVSTLELGDSALYLCASSLRQGSWEQYFGPGTRLTVT.

The V gene is TRBV25-1, the J gene TRBJ2-5, with D perhaps matching TRBD2 (6 bases). Per germline, CDR1 MGHDK and CDR2 SYGVNS. CDR3 length: 13 amino acids. V lost 8 bases and J lost 0, with 10 bases in between. CDR3 in amino acids: CASRGLYQETQYF. DNA for the CDR3: TGTGCCAGCCGGGGACTGTACCAAGAGACCCAGTACTTC.

This clone was seen just once. J is TRBJ2-5 and V is TRBV14; maybe TRBD1 (5 bases). V was cut by 3 bases and J by 3 bases, with 14 bases left in between. The CDR3 contains 15 residues. Germline V gene lookup returns CDR1 SGHDN and CDR2 FVKESK. The CDR3 sequence is CASSHFWQGKETQYF. CDR3 sequence (DNA): TGTGCCAGCAGCCACTTCTGGCAGGGTAAAGAGACCCAGTACTTC.

V gene TRBV10-3 combines with J gene TRBJ2-5; 7 nucleotides agree with TRBD2. Trimming took 2 bases from V and 5 from J; bases not matched to a gene: 5. Germline lookup yields CDR1 ENHRY and CDR2 SYGVKD. The CDR3 contains 14 residues. CDR3 residues: CAISEVGGGETQYF. The CDR3 bases are TGTGCCATCAGTGAGGTTGGGGGAGGGGAGACCCAGTACTTC.

The chain recombines TRBV6-1 with TRBJ1-2; maybe TRBD1 (6 bases). CDR1 and CDR2 from the germline V gene are MNHNS and SASEGT. This CDR3 is 14 amino acids long. Trimming pared 2 bases from V and 2 bases from J, leaving 9 bases between. The chain's CDR3 is CASSEWTANYGYTF. The CDR3 region has the DNA TGTGCCAGCAGTGAATGGACAGCGAACTATGGCTACACCTTC.

This clone was counted between two and nine times. The genes are TRBV19 and TRBJ2-7; 9 positions match TRBD2. The CDR3 sequence is 18 residues long. V was clipped by 3 bases and J by 0 bases; unmatched bases: 12. Germline V gives CDR1 LNHDA, CDR2 SQIVND (reference sequence). CDR3 amino acids: CASSIGLAGSLSSYEQYF. CDR3 sequence (DNA): TGTGCCAGTAGTATCGGGCTAGCGGGGTCCTTGAGCTCCTACGAGCAGTACTTC.

This chain uses TRBV5-1 with TRBJ2-7; TRBD2 matches at 13 bases. The length of the CDR3 is 14 residues. Germline V lookup: CDR1 SGHRS, CDR2 YFSETQ. J was trimmed by 4 bases and V by 3 bases; bases with no gene match: 1. CDR3 loop: CASSWTSGGYEQYF. The CDR3 nucleotides read TGCGCCAGCAGCTGGACTAGCGGGGGATACGAGCAGTACTTC.

The chain has TRBV10-3 and TRBJ1-1; weak D call: TRBD1 (6 bases). Trimming took 6 bases from V and 6 from J, leaving 8 bases between them. CDR1 and CDR2 from the germline V gene are ENHRY and SYGVKD. The CDR3 has 11 residues. The CDR3 here is CAIRQGPEAFF. The CDR3 nucleotides read TGTGCCATCAGACAGGGTCCTGAAGCTTTCTTT.

This rearrangement joins TRBV6-5 to TRBJ1-1, with D possibly TRBD1 on 5 matching bases. CDR1 and CDR2 (germline): MNHEY, SVGAGI. This CDR3 is 15 amino acids long. Trimming took 3 bases from V and 0 from J, leaving 11 bases between them. DNA of the CDR3: TGTGCCAGCAGTTATGGGGGGTCGATGAACACTGAAGCTTTCTTT. Its protein is CASSYGGSMNTEAFF.

The chain recombines TRBV19 with TRBJ2-1; TRBD2 matches at 9 bases. The CDR3 length is 17 residues. J was trimmed by 5 bases and V by 8 bases; bases with no gene match: 16. From germline, CDR1 is LNHDA and CDR2 SQIVND (reference sequence). This chain's CDR3 is CASARPTAGGRDNEQFF. The DNA for the CDR3 is TGTGCCAGTGCCCGCCCCACAGCGGGGGGCAGAGACAATGAGCAGTTCTTC.

The chain employs TRBV7-9 and TRBJ2-3; TRBD2 matches 8 bases. Germline CDR1 is SEHNR and CDR2 is FQNEAQ (reference sequence). V dropped 1 base and J dropped 8; count of bases not matched to a gene: 11. This CDR3 contains 16 residues. This CDR3 reads CASSLGTGGTIGTQYF. CDR3 DNA sequence: TGTGCCAGCAGCTTAGGGACGGGGGGGACTATAGGTACGCAGTATTTT.

V and J are TRBV5-4 and TRBJ1-1; 8 bases map to TRBD1. V dropped 4 bases and J dropped 1; count of bases not matched to a gene: 12. The CDR3 runs to 17 residues. The germline V gene encodes CDR1 SGHNT and CDR2 YYREEE (reference sequence). The CDR3 region has the DNA TGTGCCAGCAGCCTGAATACCGGGACAGGTTGGAACACTGAAGCTTTCTTT. Protein: CASSLNTGTGWNTEAFF.

The J gene is TRBJ1-2, the V gene TRBV6-6; D is perhaps TRBD1 (5 bases). From germline, CDR1 is MNHNY and CDR2 SVGAGI (reference sequence). The CDR3 has 11 residues. The ends were cut back, 7 bases at V and 3 bases at J, with 6 bases in the middle. The CDR3 loop is CASIGDYGYTF. The CDR3 DNA reads as TGTGCCAGCATAGGGGACTATGGCTACACCTTC.

This clone was counted a few times. V gene TRBV20-1 combines with J gene TRBJ2-5, with a possible D match to TRBD2 (5 bases). Judging by the DNA end, TRBJ2-7 fits better; the J call may be wrong. The CDR3 is 11 residues long. The germline CDR1 and CDR2 sequences are DFQATT and SNEGSKA (reference sequence). The CDR3 DNA reads TGCAGTGCCGCTAGCAGCCACGAGCAGTACTTC. Translated, it gives CSAASSHEQYF.

This chain links TRBV7-2 with TRBJ2-7; tentatively, D is TRBD1 (6 bases). This CDR3 has 13 residues. CDR1 is SGHTA and CDR2 is FQGNSA in the germline V gene. The V and J ends lost 5 bases and 4 bases respectively, with 12 bases between them. CDR3 DNA sequence: TGTGCCAGCAGCGCAAACAGGGTATACGAGCAGTACTTC. Translating it yields CASSANRVYEQYF.

The rearrangement links TRBV6-1 to TRBJ1-1; D remains ambiguous. The CDR3 length is 16 residues. Germline loops: CDR1 MNHNS, CDR2 SASEGT. Trimming pared 2 bases from V and 5 bases from J, leaving 18 bases between. The CDR3 spells CASSERFGAGMTEAFF. CDR3 in DNA: TGTGCCAGCAGTGAACGATTTGGTGCAGGTATGACTGAAGCTTTCTTT.

This chain joins TRBV5-4 and TRBJ2-3; D is undetermined. V was pared by 1 base and J by 6 bases, with 9 bases between. The CDR3 is made up of 13 amino acids. Germline values: CDR1 SGHNT, CDR2 YYREEE (reference sequence). The CDR3 loop is CASSLPPRDTQYF. CDR3 nucleotides: TGTGCCAGCAGCTTGCCCCCTAGGGATACGCAGTATTTT.

V usage is TRBV6-6 and J usage is TRBJ2-7; D is unclear. Germline CDR1 and CDR2: MNHNY and SVGAGI (reference sequence). V lost 5 bases to trimming and J lost 1 base, with 15 bases between them. The CDR3 extends over 15 amino acids. For the CDR3, the DNA is TGTGCCAGCAGTCCTCCGAGGCGAGTGTCCTACGAGCAGTACTTC. Encoded protein: CASSPPRRVSYEQYF.

J is TRBJ2-2 and V is TRBV14, with 9 nucleotides matching TRBD2. Trimming cost V 0 bases and J 1 base; bases outside gene matches: 6. Germline lookup yields CDR1 SGHDN and CDR2 FVKESK. CDR3 length: 18 amino acids. The CDR3 loop reads CASSQDPRLAENTGELFF. The DNA for the CDR3 is TGTGCCAGCAGCCAAGACCCTCGACTAGCGGAGAACACCGGGGAGCTGTTTTTT.

V gene TRBV2 combines with J gene TRBJ1-5; TRBD1 is a possible D gene (5 bases). V lost 9 bases, J lost 0 bases, and 15 bases lay in between. CDR1 and CDR2 (germline): SNHLY, FYNNEI. The CDR3 is 15 amino acids. CDR3 in amino acids: CARGGNTPSNQPQHF. In DNA form, the CDR3 reads TGTGCCAGGGGGGGGAACACCCCTAGCAATCAGCCCCAGCATTTT. The entire variable domain, with the rest obtained from reference TRBV2 and TRBJ1-5, is as follows: EPEVTQTPSHQVTQMGQEVILRCVPISNHLYFYWYRQILGQKVEFLVSFYNNEISEKSEIFDDQFSVERPDGSNFTLKIRSTKLEDSAMYFCARGGNTPSNQPQHFGDGTRLSIL.

This clone was seen only a few times. J is TRBJ1-5 and V is TRBV6-5, with 12 positions matching TRBD1. After removal of 8 bases from V and 5 bases from J, the junction contained 4 bases not matched to a gene. The CDR3 spans 14 residues. CDR1 is MNHEY, CDR2 SVGAGI, per germline. DNA of the CDR3: TGTGCCAGCGGGCGGGACAGGGGGCATCAGCCCCAGCATTTT. Translation: CASGRDRGHQPQHF.

This clone has just one count. The J gene is TRBJ1-6, the V gene TRBV7-2; 7 bases match TRBD1. This CDR3 comprises 14 residues. V dropped 1 base and J dropped 11; count of bases not matched to a gene: 5. Germline CDR1 SGHTA, CDR2 FQGNSA. For the CDR3, the DNA is TGTGCCAGCAGCTTAGTTAGGGGGCGGCCACCCCTCCACTTT. Its protein product is CASSLVRGRPPLHF.

This clone was observed a few times. This chain links TRBV10-3 with TRBJ1-4; possible D gene TRBD1, 6 bases. Trimming removed 4 bases from V and 6 bases from J, with 12 bases in between. Germline V gives CDR1 ENHRY, CDR2 SYGVKD. The CDR3 extends over 14 amino acids. CDR3 sequence: CAISAGQLYEKLFF. The CDR3 DNA is TGTGCCATCAGTGCCGGACAGCTTTATGAAAAACTGTTTTTT.

The chain is built from TRBV30 and TRBJ2-3, with D hard to call. This CDR3 has 12 amino acids. Trimming stripped 0 bases from V and 6 bases from J, with 7 bases between. Germline assignment: CDR1 GTSNPN and CDR2 SVGIG (reference sequence). CDR3 sequence: CAWSVLSDTQYF. The CDR3, as DNA: TGTGCCTGGAGTGTACTGTCGGATACGCAGTATTTT.

The rearrangement joins TRBV5-8 to TRBJ1-3; D gene unclear. With 9 bases removed from V and 1 base from J, the gap between germline ends came to 17 bases. There are 15 residues in the CDR3. The germline gives CDR1 SGHTS, CDR2 YDEGEE. The CDR3 reads CATSRSPGSGNTIYF. In DNA form, the CDR3 reads TGTGCCACAAGCAGGTCGCCGGGATCTGGAAACACCATATATTTT.

The rearrangement links TRBV4-1 to TRBJ2-3; 9 nucleotides line up with TRBD1. The CDR3 spans 15 residues. The junction had 4 bases not matched to a gene; V was cut back by 3 bases and J by 3 bases. Germline lookup yields CDR1 MGHRA and CDR2 YSYEKL. The CDR3 nucleotides read TGCGCCAGCAGCCACTCGGGACAGGGAACAGATACGCAGTATTTT. Its translation: CASSHSGQGTDTQYF.

The table lists this clone with a count of one. The rearrangement links TRBV30 to TRBJ1-5; D not certain. This CDR3 has 14 amino acids. V lost 3 bases and J 3 bases, leaving 12 bases between the germline ends. Germline V gene data show CDR1 as GTSNPN and CDR2 as SVGIG (reference sequence). The chain's CDR3 is CAWSLDDSNQPQHF. The CDR3 region has the DNA TGTGCCTGGAGCCTCGACGACTCCAATCAGCCCCAGCATTTT. The full variable domain, with the rest looked up from reference TRBV30 and TRBJ1-5, is SQTIHQWPATLVQPVGSPLSLECTVEGTSNPNLYWYRQAAGRGLQLLFYSVGIGQISSEVPQNLSASRPQDRQFILSSKKLLLSDSGFYLCAWSLDDSNQPQHFGDGTRLSIL.

The V and J genes are TRBV27 and TRBJ2-5; no clear D gene. The germline V gene has CDR1 MNHEY and CDR2 SMNVEV (reference sequence). The CDR3 contains 14 residues. Trimming cost V 7 bases and J 0 bases, with 12 bases left between them. The CDR3 sequence: CASTGPQNQETQYF. In DNA form, the CDR3 reads TGTGCCAGCACAGGTCCCCAGAACCAAGAGACCCAGTACTTC.

The chain has TRBV30 and TRBJ1-5, with 9 nucleotides matching TRBD1. Germline V gene sequence: CDR1 GTSNPN, CDR2 SVGIG (reference sequence). The CDR3 is 14 residues long. With V trimmed by 2 bases and J by 7 bases, 6 bases remained unmatched. The CDR3 reads CAWSPGTGNQPQHF. The CDR3 bases are TGTGCCTGGAGTCCCGGGACAGGGAACCAGCCCCAGCATTTT.

In the case of this clone: Compared with germline, one end of the junction differs, possibly owing to a read error. V is TRBV7-7 and J is TRBJ2-2, with 13 bases that match TRBD2. The germline gives CDR1 SSHAT, CDR2 FNYEAQ (reference sequence). The CDR3 is 15 residues long. DNA of the CDR3: TGTGCTAGCAGTCGGACTAGCGGGGGTAACGGGGAGCTGTTTTTT. This translates into CASSRTSGGNGELFF.

This clone has just a few counts. The chain recombines TRBV11-3 with TRBJ2-5, with a possible D match to TRBD2 (6 bases). This CDR3 has 13 amino acids. Trimming left V 5 bases short and J 3 bases short, with 10 bases between. Germline CDR1 reads SGHNT; CDR2 reads YENEEA. The CDR3 loop reads CASSPGVEETQYF. CDR3 DNA: TGTGCCAGCAGCCCGGGGGTGGAAGAGACCCAGTACTTC. Looking up the rest from reference TRBV11-3 and TRBJ2-5 gives the full variable domain: EAGVVQSPRYKIIEKKQPVAFWCNPISGHNTLYWYLQNLGQGPELLIRYENEEAVDDSQLPKDRFSAERLKGVDSTLKIQPAELGDSAVYLCASSPGVEETQYFGPGTRLLVL.

The CDR3 loop is CSVTGTGNTIYF. DNA for the CDR3: TGCAGCGTGACAGGGACTGGAAACACCATATATTTT. J is TRBJ1-3 and V is TRBV29-1; 7 nucleotides match TRBD1. Germline loops: CDR1 SQVTM, CDR2 ANQGSEA. Germline trimming cut 6 bases from V and 2 bases from J; bases unmatched to any gene: 1. The CDR3 loop spans 12 amino acids. Filled out from reference TRBV29-1 and TRBJ1-3, the complete variable domain reads SAVISQKPSRDICQRGTSLTIQCQVDSQVTMMFWYRQQPGQSLTLIATANQGSEATYESGFVIDKFPISRPNLTFSTLTVSNMSPEDSSIYLCSVTGTGNTIYFGEGSWLTVV.